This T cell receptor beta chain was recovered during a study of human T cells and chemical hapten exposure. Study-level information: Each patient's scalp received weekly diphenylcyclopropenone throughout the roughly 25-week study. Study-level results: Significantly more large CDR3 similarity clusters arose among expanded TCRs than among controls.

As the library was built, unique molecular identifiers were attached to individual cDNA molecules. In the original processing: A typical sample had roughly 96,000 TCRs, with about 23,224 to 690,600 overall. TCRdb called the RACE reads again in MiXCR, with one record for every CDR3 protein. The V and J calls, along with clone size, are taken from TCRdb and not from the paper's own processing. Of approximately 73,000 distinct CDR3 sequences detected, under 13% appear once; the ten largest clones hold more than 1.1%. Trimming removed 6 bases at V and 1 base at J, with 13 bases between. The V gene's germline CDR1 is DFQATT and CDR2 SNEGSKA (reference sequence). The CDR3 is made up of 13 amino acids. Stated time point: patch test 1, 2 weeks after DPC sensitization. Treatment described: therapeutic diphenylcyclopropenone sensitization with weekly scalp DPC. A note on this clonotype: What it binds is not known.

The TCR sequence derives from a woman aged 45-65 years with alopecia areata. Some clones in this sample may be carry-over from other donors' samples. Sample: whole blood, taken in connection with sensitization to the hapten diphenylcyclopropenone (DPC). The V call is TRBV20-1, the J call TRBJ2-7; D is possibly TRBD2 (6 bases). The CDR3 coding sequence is TGCAGTGCCGTGTCGGAGGGATCCTACGAGCAGTACTTC. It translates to CSAVSEGSYEQYF.